This T cell receptor (beta chain) derives from a study of T cells in Graves' hyperthyroidism and ophthalmopathy. RNA transcripts yielded amplified TCR beta CDR3 regions. Researchers ran a first-round RT-PCR on the TCR CDR3 using the HTBI primer set. TCRdb used MiXCR to reprocess the multiplex PCR reads, holding one entry per CDR3 protein. Of 550,000 to 650,000 distinct CDR3 sequences detected, roughly 13% appear once; the ten largest clones hold about 5.8%. The table lists this clonotype with many counts. Disease duration under 2 months; hyperthyroidism patients were aged 18 to 65. This TCR was sampled from a woman aged 30 to 39 with Graves' hyperthyroidism that later progressed to Graves' ophthalmopathy. The material sequenced was blood.

CDR3 residues: CASRAATSTDTQYF. As DNA, the CDR3 is TGTGCCAGCAGAGCGGCCACTAGCACAGATACGCAGTATTTT. This sequence joins TRBV6-1 and TRBJ2-3; possibly TRBD2 for D (5 bases). CDR1 MNHNS and CDR2 SASEGT come from the germline V gene. V lost 6 bases and J 0 bases, leaving 10 bases between the germline ends. There are 14 residues in the CDR3.